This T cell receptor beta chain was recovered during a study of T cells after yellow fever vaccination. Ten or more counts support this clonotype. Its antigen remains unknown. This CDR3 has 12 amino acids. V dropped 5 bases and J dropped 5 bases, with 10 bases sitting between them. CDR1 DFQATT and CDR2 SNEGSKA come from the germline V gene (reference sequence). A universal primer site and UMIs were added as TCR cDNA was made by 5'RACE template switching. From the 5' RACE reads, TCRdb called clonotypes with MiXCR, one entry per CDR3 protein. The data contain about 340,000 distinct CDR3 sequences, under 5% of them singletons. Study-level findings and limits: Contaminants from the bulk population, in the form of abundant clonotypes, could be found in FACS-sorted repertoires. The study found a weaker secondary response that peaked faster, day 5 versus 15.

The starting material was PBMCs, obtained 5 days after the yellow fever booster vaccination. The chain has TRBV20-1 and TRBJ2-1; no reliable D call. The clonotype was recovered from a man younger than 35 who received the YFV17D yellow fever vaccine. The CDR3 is CSAWKVNNEQFF. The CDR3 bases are TGCAGTGCTTGGAAGGTAAACAATGAGCAGTTCTTC.